Shown below are 32 T cell receptor beta chains from a single sample sequenced in a study of OX40 agonist ivuxolimab in advanced cancers. The assay was immunoSEQ multiplex PCR, and TCRdb's table has in-frame clones only and misses some. The sample carries some 45,000 clones, over 60% recorded once. Sample: CD4+ or CD8+ T cells sorted from blood, taken in a trial of the OX40 agonist ivuxolimab. The receptor set was obtained from an adult with an advanced solid tumor such as melanoma, head and neck, liver or kidney cancer.

The genes are TRBV29-1 and TRBJ2-7, with a possible D match to TRBD2 (6 bases). The CDR3 length is 12 residues. Trimming stripped 7 bases from V and 0 bases from J, with 10 bases between. Germline CDR1 and CDR2: SQVTM and ANQGSEA. The CDR3 sequence is CSAWGGSYEQYF. CDR3 DNA sequence: TGCAGCGCGTGGGGAGGCTCCTACGAGCAGTACTTC.

The chain joins TRBV5-6 to TRBJ2-2; maybe TRBD2 (6 bases). CDR3 length: 13 residues. Trimming cost V 3 bases and J 8 bases, with 11 bases left between them. CDR1 and CDR2 (germline): SGHDT, YYEEEE. The CDR3 region is CASSWGGTGELFF. DNA of the CDR3: TGTGCCAGCAGCTGGGGCGGGACTGGGGAGCTGTTTTTT.

The V call is TRBV7-9, the J call TRBJ2-7; 11 nucleotides line up with TRBD1. Germline assignment: CDR1 SEHNR and CDR2 FQNEAQ (reference sequence). V shed 4 bases, J shed 4 bases, and the junction held 9 bases outside the gene matches. The CDR3 extends over 16 amino acids. CDR3 nucleotides: TGTGCCAGCAGCTCATGGGACAGGGGGTTTAGTTACGAGCAGTACTTC. Translation gives CASSSWDRGFSYEQYF. The full variable domain, in which reference TRBV7-9 and TRBJ2-7 provide the parts outside the CDR3, is DTGVSQNPRHKITKRGQNVTFRCDPISEHNRLYWYRQTLGQGPEFLTYFQNEAQLEKSRLLSDRFSAERPKGSFSTLEIQRTEQGDSAMYLCASSSWDRGFSYEQYFGPGTRLTVT.

This chain connects TRBV14 to TRBJ2-5; D not certain. V was cut by 4 bases and J by 2 bases, with 8 bases left in between. The length of the CDR3 is 13 residues. CDR1 SGHDN and CDR2 FVKESK come from the germline V gene. The CDR3 DNA sequence: TGTGCCAGCAGCCCTCAAATACAAGAGACCCAGTACTTC. It is translated as CASSPQIQETQYF.

The CDR3 coding sequence is TGTGCCAGCAGCTTAACACAGACAGGAGCCTCTGGAAACACCATATATTTT. Its protein product is CASSLTQTGASGNTIYF. The rearrangement uses TRBV7-6 and TRBJ1-3; TRBD1 might be the D (6 bases). Germline-derived CDR1 and CDR2 are SGHVS and FNYEAQ. Trimming shortened V by 2 bases and J by 0 bases, and 14 bases separated the two germline ends. This CDR3 region has 17 residues.

This clone was detected only a few times. The chain recombines TRBV7-6 with TRBJ2-5; D not certain. This CDR3 has 14 amino acids. Germline CDR1 SGHVS, CDR2 FNYEAQ. V shed 3 bases and J shed 5 bases, with 13 bases lying between them. CDR3 residues: CASSFRLGLETQYF. In DNA, the CDR3 is TGTGCCAGCAGCTTCCGTTTAGGGCTGGAGACCCAGTACTTC.

CDR3 sequence: CASSPGGQTLYGYTF. For the CDR3, the DNA is TGTGCCAGCTCACCAGGGGGTCAAACCCTATATGGCTACACCTTC. The rearrangement uses TRBV18 and TRBJ1-2, with TRBD1 as a possible D gene (5 bases). In germline, CDR1 is KGHSH, CDR2 LQKENI. V lost 2 bases and J 5 bases, leaving 15 bases between the germline ends. This CDR3 region has 15 residues.

The chain uses TRBV5-5 and TRBJ2-7, with unresolved D. The germline V and J ends were trimmed by 1 base and 1 base, with 9 bases remaining between them. Germline lookup yields CDR1 SGHKS and CDR2 YYEKEE (reference sequence). The CDR3 extends over 14 amino acids. The CDR3 sequence: CASSLRPSSYEQYF. In DNA, the CDR3 is TGTGCCAGCAGCTTGAGACCTAGTTCCTACGAGCAGTACTTC.

The chain has TRBV27 and TRBJ1-3; 7 bases are shared with TRBD1. Germline CDR1 MNHEY, CDR2 SMNVEV (reference sequence). This CDR3 comprises 14 residues. V shed 8 bases and J 2 bases; nucleotides not matched to a gene: 6. CDR3 sequence: CASGRTGTGNTIYF. The CDR3 DNA reads TGTGCCAGCGGTCGGACAGGAACTGGAAACACCATATATTTT.

The chain uses TRBV19 and TRBJ1-5; TRBD1 is a possible D gene (5 bases). The CDR3 is made up of 13 amino acids. V was shortened by 10 bases and J by 3 bases, with 13 bases between the two germline ends. Per germline, CDR1 LNHDA and CDR2 SQIVND (reference sequence). As DNA, the CDR3 is TGTGCCACGCGGGGGGAGGCCAATCAGCCCCAGCATTTT. Amino acid sequence: CATRGEANQPQHF.

This clone was seen only a few times. The chain carries TRBV5-1 and TRBJ1-6; tentatively, D is TRBD1 (6 bases). The CDR3 is 15 amino acids. Trimming removed 4 bases from V and 9 bases from J, with 17 bases in between. CDR1 and CDR2 (germline): SGHRS, YFSETQ. CDR3 residues: CASSTGGQGRSPLHF. CDR3 sequence (DNA): TGCGCCAGCAGCACGGGGGGGCAGGGTCGTTCACCCCTCCACTTT.

This chain links TRBV30 with TRBJ2-2; unclear D gene. The germline gives CDR1 GTSNPN, CDR2 SVGIG (reference sequence). The CDR3 is made up of 14 amino acids. The germline V and J ends were trimmed by 2 bases and 3 bases, with 10 bases remaining between them. This chain's CDR3 is CAWSPSWDTGELFF. CDR3 DNA sequence: TGTGCCTGGAGTCCAAGTTGGGACACCGGGGAGCTGTTTTTT.

This chain connects TRBV4-2 to TRBJ2-7; TRBD1 matches 9 bases. The ends lost 2 bases at V and 2 bases at J; junction bases unmatched: 7. Germline CDR1 is LGHNA and CDR2 is YNFKEQ. The CDR3 spans 16 residues. CDR3 sequence: CASSQSPGQGTYEQYF. The CDR3, as DNA: TGTGCCAGCAGCCAATCTCCGGGACAGGGAACCTACGAGCAGTACTTC.

The rearrangement joins TRBV2 to TRBJ1-5; a weak D match, TRBD1 (6 bases). From germline, CDR1 is SNHLY and CDR2 FYNNEI. The V and J ends lost 6 bases and 7 bases respectively, with 16 bases between them. The CDR3 has 14 amino acids. The CDR3: CASRPTGLEQPQHF. The CDR3 nucleotides read TGTGCCAGCAGGCCTACAGGGCTCGAACAGCCCCAGCATTTT.

The chain combines TRBV19 with TRBJ2-3; 7 bases agree with TRBD2. V shed 2 bases and J 5 bases; nucleotides not matched to a gene: 7. This CDR3 region has 15 residues. Germline loops: CDR1 LNHDA, CDR2 SQIVND (reference sequence). CDR3 coding DNA: TGTGCCAGTAGTATATTTGCGGGAGCCGTAGATACGCAGTATTTT. As protein: CASSIFAGAVDTQYF.

This chain links TRBV4-2 with TRBJ2-3, with 10 nucleotides matching TRBD2. The V gene's germline CDR1 is LGHNA and CDR2 YNFKEQ. J gave up 1 base and V 5 bases, and 9 bases lay outside the gene matches. CDR3 length: 17 residues. This chain's CDR3 is CASSFLAGDMGTDTQYF. The DNA for the CDR3 is TGTGCCAGCAGCTTTCTAGCGGGAGATATGGGCACAGATACGCAGTATTTT.

V usage is TRBV5-4 and J usage is TRBJ2-5, with 9 bases aligning to TRBD1. Germline CDR1 SGHNT, CDR2 YYREEE (reference sequence). V shed 2 bases and J 2 bases; nucleotides not matched to a gene: 7. CDR3 length equals 16 residues. CDR3: CASSFGTGTSQETQYF. In DNA form, the CDR3 reads TGTGCCAGCAGCTTTGGGACAGGGACGTCTCAAGAGACCCAGTACTTC. The full variable domain, with the rest looked up from reference TRBV5-4 and TRBJ2-5, is ETGVTQSPTHLIKTRGQQVTLRCSSQSGHNTVSWYQQALGQGPQFIFQYYREEENGRGNFPPRFSGLQFPNYSSELNVNALELDDSALYLCASSFGTGTSQETQYFGPGTRLLVL.

This sequence joins TRBV12-5 and TRBJ2-7; the D is unclear. CDR3 length: 11 amino acids. The V end was cut by 2 bases, the J end by 2 bases, with 1 base between. Per the germline V gene, CDR1 is LGHNT and CDR2 is FRNRAP. This CDR3 is CASGLTYEQYF. Here the CDR3 DNA reads TGTGCTAGTGGTTTGACCTACGAGCAGTACTTC. Full variable domain (rest looked up from reference TRBV12-5 and TRBJ2-7): DARVTQTPRHKVTEMGQEVTMRCQPILGHNTVFWYRQTMMQGLELLAYFRNRAPLDDSGMPKDRFSAEMPDATLATLKIQPSEPRDSAVYFCASGLTYEQYFGPGTRLTVT.

The chain uses TRBV30 and TRBJ2-3; D is possibly TRBD1 or TRBD2 (5 bases each). V lost 0 bases, J lost 5 bases, and 18 bases lay in between. The CDR3 consists of 16 residues. The germline gives CDR1 GTSNPN, CDR2 SVGIG (reference sequence). For the CDR3, the DNA is TGTGCCTGGAGTGTTGGGGCGGGCAAGAGAAAAGATACGCAGTATTTT. This gives the protein CAWSVGAGKRKDTQYF.

The chain employs TRBV6-5 and TRBJ1-2; perhaps TRBD1 as D (5 bases). Trimming stripped 10 bases from V and 5 bases from J, with 23 bases between. Germline V CDR1 and CDR2: MNHEY, SVGAGI. CDR3 length: 15 residues. The CDR3 region is CAIPLFQGPKYGYTF. DNA of the CDR3: TGTGCCATCCCCCTTTTTCAGGGACCGAAATATGGCTACACCTTC.

A single count supports this clone. The J gene is TRBJ1-2, the V gene TRBV18; D possibly corresponds to TRBD1 (5 bases). The V gene lost 4 bases and the J gene lost 8 bases, with 26 bases spanning the gap. The germline gives CDR1 KGHSH, CDR2 LQKENI. The CDR3 extends over 17 amino acids. CDR3 in amino acids: CASSQAAGTAQGGGYTF. DNA of the CDR3: TGTGCCAGCTCACAGGCAGCCGGGACCGCGCAGGGAGGAGGCTACACCTTC.

The chain combines TRBV5-1 with TRBJ2-7, with D possibly TRBD2 on 6 matching bases. CDR3 length equals 15 residues. The germline V and J ends were trimmed by 0 bases and 1 base, with 11 bases remaining between them. Germline V gene data show CDR1 as SGHRS and CDR2 as YFSETQ. CDR3 loop: CASSLVSGPSYEQYF. DNA of the CDR3: TGCGCCAGCAGCTTGGTCAGCGGGCCGTCCTACGAGCAGTACTTC. The whole variable domain, filled in from reference TRBV5-1 and TRBJ2-7, reads KAGVTQTPRYLIKTRGQQVTLSCSPISGHRSVSWYQQTPGQGLQFLFEYFSETQRNKGNFPGRFSGRQFSNSRSEMNVSTLELGDSALYLCASSLVSGPSYEQYFGPGTRLTVT.

The chain combines TRBV15 with TRBJ2-3, with TRBD2 matching 9 bases. The germline CDR1 and CDR2 sequences are LNHNV and YYDKDF (reference sequence). V dropped 0 bases and J dropped 11; count of bases not matched to a gene: 0. The CDR3 totals 12 residues. The CDR3 sequence is CATSRDSGRQYF. Written as DNA, the CDR3 is TGTGCCACCAGCAGAGATAGCGGGAGGCAGTATTTT.

V and J are TRBV6-6 and TRBJ2-1; D tentatively reads TRBD1 or TRBD2 (5 bases each). The CDR3 runs to 16 residues. Per the germline V gene, CDR1 is MNHNY and CDR2 is SVGAGI (reference sequence). The V gene lost 2 bases and the J gene lost 6 bases, with 17 bases spanning the gap. CDR3 DNA: TGTGCCAGCAGTTACCGGGGCGCCGGTAAGGTCAATGAGCAGTTCTTC. Protein sequence: CASSYRGAGKVNEQFF.

V usage is TRBV7-2 and J usage is TRBJ1-5; no firm D call. Trimming took off 4 bases at V and 3 bases at J, with 7 bases between the two ends. Germline CDR1 SGHTA, CDR2 FQGNSA. CDR3 length: 13 residues. This CDR3 is CASSYWPNQPQHF. CDR3 sequence (DNA): TGTGCCAGCAGCTATTGGCCCAATCAGCCCCAGCATTTT.

The genes are TRBV27 and TRBJ1-5, with unresolved D. The germline CDR1 and CDR2 sequences are MNHEY and SMNVEV (reference sequence). Trimming removed 4 bases from V and 0 bases from J, with 4 bases in between. This CDR3 spans 13 amino acids. DNA for the CDR3: TGTGCCAGCAGTTACGATAGCAATCAGCCCCAGCATTTT. This codes for CASSYDSNQPQHF.

CDR3 sequence: CASSIDLGLAGALGTGELFF. CDR3 DNA sequence: TGTGCCAGTAGTATAGATCTCGGGCTAGCGGGAGCCTTAGGCACCGGGGAGCTGTTTTTT. The chain joins TRBV19 to TRBJ2-2, with 10 bases matching TRBD2. Unmatched junction bases numbered 14, after V lost 0 bases and J lost 4 bases. This CDR3 is 20 amino acids long. The germline gives CDR1 LNHDA, CDR2 SQIVND (reference sequence).

This chain uses TRBV5-4 with TRBJ1-1; D ambiguous. The CDR3 runs 13 residues. V shed 0 bases and J shed 5 bases, with 8 bases lying between them. Per germline, CDR1 SGHNT and CDR2 YYREEE (reference sequence). DNA for the CDR3: TGTGCCAGCAGCTTGGGGGTAGGGACTGAAGCTTTCTTT. Protein: CASSLGVGTEAFF.

This rearrangement joins TRBV7-2 to TRBJ1-4, with TRBD1 identical over 7 bases. The CDR3 has 15 amino acids. With V trimmed by 5 bases and J by 7 bases, 10 bases remained unmatched. Germline V gene lookup returns CDR1 SGHTA and CDR2 FQGNSA. The CDR3 reads CASSLLRQGGEKLFF. In DNA, the CDR3 is TGTGCCAGCAGCCTTCTTCGACAGGGCGGTGAAAAACTGTTTTTT.

This clone was observed a single time. Written as DNA, the CDR3 is TGCGCCAGCAGCCAAGGCCGGATAACTAATCTAGGCACTGAAGCTTTCTTT. Amino acid sequence: CASSQGRITNLGTEAFF. V is TRBV4-3 and J is TRBJ1-1, with D unclear. This CDR3 contains 17 residues. Trimming pared 1 base from V and 4 bases from J, leaving 19 bases between. Germline CDR1 is LGHNA and CDR2 is YSLEER.

The V and J genes are TRBV18 and TRBJ2-3; 7 bases fit TRBD1. Germline values: CDR1 KGHSH, CDR2 LQKENI. V shed 4 bases, J shed 0 bases, and the junction held 7 bases outside the gene matches. The CDR3 has 16 residues. CDR3 nucleotides: TGTGCCAGCTCACTCGAGGGGACAGTGAGCACAGATACGCAGTATTTT. Its protein is CASSLEGTVSTDTQYF.

The V and J genes are TRBV5-1 and TRBJ2-1; TRBD2 aligns across 10 bases. The V and J ends lost 0 bases and 5 bases, in that order; junction bases with no gene match: 5. Germline values: CDR1 SGHRS, CDR2 YFSETQ. This CDR3 comprises 16 residues. The CDR3 DNA reads TGCGCCAGCAGCTTGGGGCTAGCGGGAGCCGACAATGAGCAGTTCTTC. Amino acids: CASSLGLAGADNEQFF.